Given below is one T cell receptor (beta chain) in context. Its antigen is not known. This specimen comes from a study of cytomegalovirus exposure and HLA in healthy donors. The germline CDR1 and CDR2 sequences are SGHTA and FQGNSA. The CDR3 consists of 14 residues. Deletions cut 1 base from V and 7 bases from J, with 11 bases between. The study, taken as a whole, reports: In vitro confirmation showed a few CMV-associated chains to be CMV antigen specific. The likely explanation for a cluster of highly shared sequence variants was sequencing artifact. The study dropped some indistinguishable V segments, TRBV6-2 and TRBV6-3 among them. Rates of TCR association differed by HLA locus in a later analysis, with DRB1 highest and HLA-C lowest.

Primers included in the PCR were 60 Vbeta and 13 Jbeta primers. Clones were read by immunoSEQ multiplex PCR, and TCRdb kept only the in-frame ones, dropping some. This table has about 190,000 clones, roughly three quarters appearing once. The sequence was collected from a woman in her 50s in good health and CMV-seronegative. This chain connects TRBV7-2 to TRBJ2-1; possibly TRBD2 for D (5 bases). The sample consisted of PBMCs. The CDR3 spells CASSLEASRNEQFF. The CDR3 DNA is TGTGCCAGCAGCTTAGAGGCTAGCCGAAATGAGCAGTTCTTC.